This T cell receptor (beta chain) came from a study of shared clonotypes between healthy human individuals. Study outcomes and limitations: Sharing across several donors was seen in 4% to 5.5% of naive CD4 clonotypes. The four-donor shared clonotypes exceeded non-shared clonotypes in generation probability, with non-shared ones scoring lower.

With regard to this clone: Its antigen remains unknown.

The germline CDR1 and CDR2 sequences are GTSNPN and SVGIG (reference sequence). The V gene lost 4 bases and the J gene lost 3 bases, with 12 bases spanning the gap. The CDR3 contains 14 residues. Clones were sequenced by immunoSEQ multiplex PCR, and TCRdb holds only the in-frame ones, with some missing. The table lists about 1 million clones, about 80% of them singletons. This clonotype originated in a man between 18 and 35 years old in good health. Some clones in this sample may be carry-over from other donors' samples. The rearrangement joins TRBV30 to TRBJ2-2; a possible D gene is TRBD2 (6 bases). Sequencing was done on a sample of memory CD4+ T cells from PBMCs. Indicated subset: CD45RA-negative fraction. The CDR3 loop is CAWTRLGDTGELFF. For the CDR3, the DNA is TGTGCCTGGACGAGACTAGGGGACACCGGGGAGCTGTTTTTT.